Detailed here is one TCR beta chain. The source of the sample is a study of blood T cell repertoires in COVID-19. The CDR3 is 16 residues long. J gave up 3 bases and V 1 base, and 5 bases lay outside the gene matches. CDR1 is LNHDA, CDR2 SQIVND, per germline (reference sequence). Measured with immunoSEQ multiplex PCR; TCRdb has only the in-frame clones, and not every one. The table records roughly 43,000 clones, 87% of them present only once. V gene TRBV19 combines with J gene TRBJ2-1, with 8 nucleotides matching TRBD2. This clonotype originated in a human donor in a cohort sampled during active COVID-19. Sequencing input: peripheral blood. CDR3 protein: CASSIGFSGVYNEQFF. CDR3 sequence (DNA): TGTGCCAGTAGTATAGGTTTTAGCGGGGTCTACAATGAGCAGTTCTTC.